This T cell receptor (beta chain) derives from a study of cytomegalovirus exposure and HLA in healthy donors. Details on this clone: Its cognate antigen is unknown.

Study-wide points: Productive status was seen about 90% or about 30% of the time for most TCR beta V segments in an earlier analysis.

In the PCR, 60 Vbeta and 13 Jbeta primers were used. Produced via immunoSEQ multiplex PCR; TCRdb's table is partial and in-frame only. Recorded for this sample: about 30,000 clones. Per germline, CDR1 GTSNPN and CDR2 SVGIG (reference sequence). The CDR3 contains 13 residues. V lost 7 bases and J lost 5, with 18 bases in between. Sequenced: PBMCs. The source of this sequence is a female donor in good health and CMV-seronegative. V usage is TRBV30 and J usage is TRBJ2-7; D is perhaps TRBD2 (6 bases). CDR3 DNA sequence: TGTGCCTCGCCCGGGGCTAGCGTCCACGAGCAGTACTTC. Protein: CASPGASVHEQYF.